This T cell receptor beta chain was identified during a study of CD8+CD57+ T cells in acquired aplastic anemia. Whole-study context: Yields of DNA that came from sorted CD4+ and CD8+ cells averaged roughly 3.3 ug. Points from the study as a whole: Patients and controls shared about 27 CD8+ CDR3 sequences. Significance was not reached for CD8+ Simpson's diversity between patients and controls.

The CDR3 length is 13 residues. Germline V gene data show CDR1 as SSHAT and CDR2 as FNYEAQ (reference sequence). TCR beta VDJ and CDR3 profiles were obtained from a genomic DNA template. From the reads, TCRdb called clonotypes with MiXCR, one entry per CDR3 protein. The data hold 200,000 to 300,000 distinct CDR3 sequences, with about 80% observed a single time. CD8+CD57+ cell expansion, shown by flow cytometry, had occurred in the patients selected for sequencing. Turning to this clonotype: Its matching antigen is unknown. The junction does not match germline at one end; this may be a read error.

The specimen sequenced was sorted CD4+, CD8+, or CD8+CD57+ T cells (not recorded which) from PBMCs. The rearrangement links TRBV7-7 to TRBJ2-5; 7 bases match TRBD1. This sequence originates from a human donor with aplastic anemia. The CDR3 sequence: CASSLGGQPTQYF. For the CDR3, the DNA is TGTGCTAGCAGCTTAGGGGGACAGCCGACCCAGTACTTC.